The 9 T cell receptor beta chains given below trace back to one sample, sequenced in a study of identical twins. MiXCR was run by TCRdb on the 5' RACE reads, yielding one entry per CDR3 protein. The repertoire holds about 690,000 distinct CDR3 sequences, 5.5% to 7.5% seen once, with 1.5% to 2% in the top ten. The sequenced material came from naive T cells sorted from blood. Source of these receptors: a man between 18 and 29 years old in good health.

This clonotype was seen ten or more times. The chain carries TRBV10-3 and TRBJ1-5; no clear D. CDR1 is ENHRY, CDR2 SYGVKD, per germline. The length of the CDR3 is 12 residues. V lost 2 bases, J lost 7 bases, and 6 bases lay in between. The CDR3 nucleotides read TGTGCCATCAGTGAGGGGGTACAGCCCCAGCATTTT. Protein product: CAISEGVQPQHF.

This clonotype has a handful of counts. The J gene is TRBJ2-7, the V gene TRBV10-3, with 10 bases matching TRBD1. The CDR3 sequence is 16 residues long. V lost 3 bases and J lost 3; bases outside the gene matches: 8. Germline-derived CDR1 and CDR2 are ENHRY and SYGVKD. CDR3 protein: CAISDTGQGEVYEQYV. CDR3 coding DNA: TGTGCCATCAGTGATACTGGACAGGGGGAAGTCTACGAGCAGTACGTC.

In this sample, this clonotype turned up many times. This sequence joins TRBV5-1 and TRBJ2-3; D uncertain. V was cut by 2 bases and J by 6 bases, with 7 bases left in between. The CDR3 is made up of 12 amino acids. Germline CDR1 is SGHRS and CDR2 is YFSETQ. DNA for the CDR3: TGCGCCAGCAGCTTAAAGTACGATACGCAGTATTTT. This gives the protein CASSLKYDTQYF.

This clonotype showed up many times. The chain links TRBV15 to TRBJ2-1, with 10 bases that match TRBD2. Germline V gene data show CDR1 as LNHNV and CDR2 as YYDKDF (reference sequence). The CDR3 is 16 residues long. V was pared by 1 base and J by 4 bases, with 4 bases of the junction left unmatched. The CDR3 DNA sequence: TGTGCCACCAGCAGAGGGACTAGCGGCGGGTACAATGAGCAGTTCTTC. Amino acid sequence: CATSRGTSGGYNEQFF.

This clonotype was counted ten times or more. The genes are TRBV4-1 and TRBJ1-5; no clear D gene. Deletions cut 0 bases from V and 4 bases from J, with 16 bases between. CDR3 length: 17 amino acids. Germline assignment: CDR1 MGHRA and CDR2 YSYEKL. The DNA of the CDR3 is TGCGCCAGCAGCCAAGAGGCGGACGCCGGCGGAAATCAGCCCCAGCATTTT. It codes for CASSQEADAGGNQPQHF.

This chain uses TRBV12-3 or TRBV12-4 with TRBJ2-7, with D possibly being TRBD2 (6 bases). Trimming left V 8 bases short and J 4 bases short, with 18 bases between. CDR3 length: 14 amino acids. The CDR3 bases are TGTGCCAGCTCCGGTAGTGGGGGGACGTACGAGCAGTACTTC. This sequence encodes CASSGSGGTYEQYF.

This clonotype was counted many times. This chain joins TRBV5-1 and TRBJ2-7; tentatively, D is TRBD2 (5 bases). Trimming left V 4 bases short and J 3 bases short, with 14 bases between. The germline V gene encodes CDR1 SGHRS and CDR2 YFSETQ. The CDR3 has 14 amino acids. In DNA, the CDR3 is TGCGCCAGCAGCCCCATGCCGGGGAACTACGAGCAGTACGTC. Translating it yields CASSPMPGNYEQYV.

Note on this clonotype: Given a much more abundant clone one base away, this may be a read error. The chain links TRBV29-1 to TRBJ2-3; the match to TRBD2 covers 7 bases. Germline CDR1 reads SQVTM; CDR2 reads ANQGSEA. CDR3 size: 13 residues. This chain's CDR3 is CSVEGGGGDPQYF. The CDR3 DNA reads TGCAGCGTTGAAGGCGGCGGGGGAGATCCGCAGTATTTT.

Many counts were recorded for this clonotype. CDR3 loop: CASSVPGLAGGGPIQYF. The CDR3 region has the DNA TGTGCCAGCAGCGTACCGGGACTAGCGGGAGGAGGGCCCATTCAGTACTTC. The genes are TRBV5-7 and TRBJ2-4, with 15 nucleotides matching TRBD2. TRBV5-7 qualifies as an ORF whose function is uncertain. CDR3 length: 17 amino acids. V lost 4 bases to trimming and J lost 9 bases; unmatched junction nucleotides: 11.